This T cell receptor (beta chain) appears in the sequencing data of a study of T-cell memory formation after mild COVID-19. This clonotype has more than one count but fewer than ten. TCRdb passed the 5' RACE reads through MiXCR, listing each CDR3 protein once. The repertoire holds approximately 180,000 distinct CDR3 sequences, 16% seen once, with under 2.5% in the top ten. This CDR3 is 14 amino acids long. Trimming cost V 2 bases and J 11 bases, with 16 bases left between them. CDR1 is LGHDT, CDR2 YNNKEL, per germline (reference sequence). The origin of this receptor is an adult woman who had mild COVID-19 (a few samples of this study predate the infection). Cell type and time point are not known. Sequenced input: PBMCs or a T cell subset sorted from them (not recorded which). The genes are TRBV3-1 and TRBJ1-5; D is perhaps TRBD1 (6 bases). CDR3 amino acids: CASSQSPGVNSQHF. The CDR3 bases are TGTGCCAGCAGCCAATCCCCAGGGGTGAACTCCCAGCATTTT.